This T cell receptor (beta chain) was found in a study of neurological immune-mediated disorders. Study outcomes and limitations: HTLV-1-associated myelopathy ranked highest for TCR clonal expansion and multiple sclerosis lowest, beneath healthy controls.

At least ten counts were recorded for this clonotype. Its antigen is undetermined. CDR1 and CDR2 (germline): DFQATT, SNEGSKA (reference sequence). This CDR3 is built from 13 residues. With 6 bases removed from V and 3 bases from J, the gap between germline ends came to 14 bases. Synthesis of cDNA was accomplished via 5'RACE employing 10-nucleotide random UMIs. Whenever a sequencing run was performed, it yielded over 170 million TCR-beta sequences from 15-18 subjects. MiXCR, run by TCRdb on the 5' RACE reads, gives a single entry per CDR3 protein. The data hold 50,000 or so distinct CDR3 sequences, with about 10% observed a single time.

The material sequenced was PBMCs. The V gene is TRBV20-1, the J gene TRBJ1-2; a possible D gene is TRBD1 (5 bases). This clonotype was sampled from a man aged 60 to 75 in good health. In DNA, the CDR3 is TGCAGTGCCTCTAGGGGTATGGACTATGGCTACACCTTC. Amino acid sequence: CSASRGMDYGYTF.